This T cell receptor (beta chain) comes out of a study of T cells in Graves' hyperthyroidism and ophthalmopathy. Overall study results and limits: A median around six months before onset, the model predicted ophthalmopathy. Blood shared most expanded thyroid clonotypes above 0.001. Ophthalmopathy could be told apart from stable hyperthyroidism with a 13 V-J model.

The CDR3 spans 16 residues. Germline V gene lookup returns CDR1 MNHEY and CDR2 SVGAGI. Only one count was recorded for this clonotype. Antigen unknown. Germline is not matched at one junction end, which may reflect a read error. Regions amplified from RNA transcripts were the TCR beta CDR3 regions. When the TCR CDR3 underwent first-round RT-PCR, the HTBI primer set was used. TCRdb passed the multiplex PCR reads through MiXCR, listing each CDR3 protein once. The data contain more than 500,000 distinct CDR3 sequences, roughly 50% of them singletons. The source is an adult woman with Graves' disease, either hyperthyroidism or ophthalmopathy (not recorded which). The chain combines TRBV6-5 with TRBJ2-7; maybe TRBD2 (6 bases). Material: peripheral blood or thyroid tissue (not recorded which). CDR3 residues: CASSYGWDGSSYEQCF. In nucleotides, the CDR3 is TGTGCCAGCAGTTATGGGTGGGACGGGAGCTCCTACGAGCAGTGCTTC.